A single sample gave rise to the 27 T cell receptor beta chains below, sequenced in a study of radiotherapy plus CTLA-4 blockade in lung cancer. The data were produced by immunoSEQ multiplex PCR, yet TCRdb's version contains in-frame clones alone and is incomplete. The data hold 80,000 or so clones, with about 79% observed a single time. The sequencing here drew on peripheral blood, taken from a patient treated with radiotherapy plus ipilimumab. The receptors come from a human donor with non-small cell lung cancer whose response to radiotherapy plus ipilimumab could not be evaluated. Some clones in this sample may be carry-over from other donors' samples.

J is TRBJ1-5 and V is TRBV9, with 12 bases that match TRBD1. Germline loops: CDR1 SGDLS, CDR2 YYNGEE. J lost 8 bases, V lost 0 bases, and 9 bases had no gene match. The CDR3 runs to 17 residues. The CDR3: CASSVGPGGTGGEPQHF. The CDR3 DNA sequence: TGTGCCAGCAGCGTAGGCCCCGGTGGGACAGGGGGCGAGCCCCAGCATTTT.

The rearrangement joins TRBV4-2 to TRBJ2-7, with 9 bases identical to TRBD1. J was trimmed by 3 bases and V by 4 bases; bases with no gene match: 10. The CDR3 loop spans 16 amino acids. Germline assignment: CDR1 LGHNA and CDR2 YNFKEQ. The CDR3 sequence is CASSRGGQGNIYEQYF. The DNA of the CDR3 is TGTGCCAGCAGCCGGGGAGGACAGGGGAACATCTACGAGCAGTACTTC.

This chain links TRBV6-5 with TRBJ1-2; D unclear. CDR1 and CDR2 from the germline V gene are MNHEY and SVGAGI. The CDR3 length is 14 residues. The germline V and J ends were trimmed by 9 bases and 0 bases, with 14 bases remaining between them. CDR3 region: CASQRSHANYGYTF. Written as DNA, the CDR3 is TGTGCCAGTCAACGATCACACGCTAACTATGGCTACACCTTC.

J is TRBJ1-5 and V is TRBV6-5; 7 bases map to TRBD1. Germline assignment: CDR1 MNHEY and CDR2 SVGAGI. This CDR3 has 15 amino acids. Germline trimming cut 6 bases from V and 0 bases from J; bases unmatched to any gene: 5. The CDR3 DNA is TGTGCCAGCAGGGGACAGTTTTATAGCAATCAGCCCCAGCATTTT. It translates to CASRGQFYSNQPQHF.

The chain has TRBV6-1 and TRBJ2-5; 8 bases match TRBD1. CDR1 is MNHNS, CDR2 SASEGT, per germline. V lost 5 bases and J lost 5; bases outside the gene matches: 7. CDR3 length equals 14 residues. CDR3 amino acids: CASSRQGLGETQYF. The CDR3 DNA follows: TGTGCCAGCAGTAGACAGGGGCTGGGGGAGACCCAGTACTTC.

V is TRBV28 and J is TRBJ2-7; possibly TRBD1 for D (5 bases). In germline, CDR1 is MDHEN, CDR2 SYDVKM. Trimming removed 3 bases at V and 0 bases at J, with 15 bases between. The CDR3 extends over 16 amino acids. The CDR3, as DNA: TGTGCCAGCAGTTTCATTACAGGAAGGGTCTCCTACGAGCAGTACTTC. Translating it yields CASSFITGRVSYEQYF.

The rearrangement joins TRBV7-9 to TRBJ1-1; D unclear. This CDR3 has 15 residues. The V gene lost 5 bases and the J gene lost 0 bases, with 13 bases spanning the gap. In germline, CDR1 is SEHNR, CDR2 FQNEAQ (reference sequence). This chain's CDR3 is CASSQFSPMNTEAFF. Here the CDR3 DNA reads TGTGCCAGCAGCCAATTTAGCCCGATGAACACTGAAGCTTTCTTT.

This chain joins TRBV30 and TRBJ2-5, with TRBD2 matching 11 bases. The CDR3 totals 16 residues. Losses at the gene ends were 4 bases for V and 5 bases for J; bases not matched to a gene: 12. Germline lookup yields CDR1 GTSNPN and CDR2 SVGIG (reference sequence). Here the CDR3 DNA reads TGTGCCTGGAACGGAGTTAGCGGGGGGGGCGGCGAGACCCAGTACTTC. Translation gives CAWNGVSGGGGETQYF.

This sequence joins TRBV5-5 and TRBJ2-7, with D tentatively TRBD2 (5 bases). From germline, CDR1 is SGHKS and CDR2 YYEKEE (reference sequence). The CDR3 has 14 residues. The V end was cut by 4 bases, the J end by 3 bases, with 14 bases between. CDR3 nucleotide sequence: TGTGCCAGCAGCCCCCGGACGGGGAACTACGAGCAGTACTTC. It yields the protein CASSPRTGNYEQYF.

CDR3 sequence (DNA): TGCGCCAGCAATCGGGGCACAGATACGCAGTATTTT. Translation gives CASNRGTDTQYF. The chain couples TRBV5-1 to TRBJ2-3, with no clear D. The CDR3 spans 12 residues. Per germline, CDR1 SGHRS and CDR2 YFSETQ. The V end lost 6 bases, the J end lost 1 base, and 6 bases lay between the germline ends.

The chain couples TRBV19 to TRBJ1-5; possibly TRBD1 for D (6 bases). The CDR3 is 16 amino acids. The V end was cut by 5 bases, the J end by 1 base, with 15 bases between. The germline V gene has CDR1 LNHDA and CDR2 SQIVND (reference sequence). CDR3 amino acids: CASSPLQRGSNQPQHF. Written as DNA, the CDR3 is TGTGCCAGTAGTCCTCTCCAGAGGGGGAGCAATCAGCCCCAGCATTTT.

This sequence joins TRBV10-1 and TRBJ1-1; D gene unclear. The germline V gene has CDR1 WNHNN and CDR2 SYGVQD (reference sequence). The CDR3 loop spans 16 amino acids. V gave up 3 bases and J gave up 7 bases, with 21 bases separating them. CDR3 in DNA: TGCGCCAGCAGTGAACATCCTCCAGGTACTAGTTATGAAGCTTTCTTT. Translated: CASSEHPPGTSYEAFF.

The chain uses TRBV11-2 and TRBJ1-2; D unresolved. The CDR3 spans 13 residues. With 5 bases removed from V and 2 bases from J, the gap between germline ends came to 9 bases. The germline V gene has CDR1 SGHAT and CDR2 FQNNGV. The CDR3 coding sequence is TGTGCCAGCAGCCACGGGGAGAACTATGGCTACACCTTC. It encodes CASSHGENYGYTF.

The chain couples TRBV7-8 to TRBJ2-7, with 7 bases lining up with TRBD1. The trim removed 4 bases at V and 3 bases at J, leaving 9 bases unmatched. Per the germline V gene, CDR1 is SGHVS and CDR2 is FQNEAQ. The length of the CDR3 is 15 residues. The CDR3 region is CASSSYRGAGYEQYF. CDR3 coding DNA: TGTGCCAGCAGCTCCTACAGGGGCGCGGGCTACGAGCAGTACTTC.

The chain joins TRBV2 to TRBJ2-7, with D perhaps TRBD1 (6 bases). The germline V gene encodes CDR1 SNHLY and CDR2 FYNNEI. The V and J ends lost 7 bases and 0 bases respectively, with 13 bases between them. The CDR3 contains 14 residues. The CDR3 protein is CASILDRSSYEQYF. CDR3 nucleotide sequence: TGTGCCAGCATTCTGGACAGATCCTCCTACGAGCAGTACTTC.

This chain links TRBV12-5 with TRBJ2-2, with D possibly being TRBD2 (5 bases). Trimming pared 4 bases from V and 5 bases from J, leaving 17 bases between. The CDR3 runs 16 residues. CDR1 and CDR2 from the germline V gene are LGHNT and FRNRAP. As DNA, the CDR3 is TGTGCTAGTGGTTCCTTTCGGGGTTTGGATACCGGGGAGCTGTTTTTT. It encodes CASGSFRGLDTGELFF.

The chain carries TRBV6-5 and TRBJ1-4; D gene unclear. CDR1 and CDR2 (germline): MNHEY, SVGAGI. The V end was cut by 2 bases, the J end by 0 bases, with 10 bases between. The CDR3 is 16 residues long. This CDR3 is CASSYVMTSTNEKLFF. CDR3 bases: TGTGCCAGCAGTTACGTCATGACATCAACTAATGAAAAACTGTTTTTT.

In DNA form, the CDR3 reads TGTGCCAGCAGCCGAACAACAGGGGGCAGTGGCTACACCTTC. Amino acids: CASSRTTGGSGYTF. The V and J genes are TRBV14 and TRBJ1-2; 9 bases are a match to TRBD1. J lost 7 bases, V lost 4 bases, and 7 bases had no gene match. This CDR3 spans 14 amino acids. Germline values: CDR1 SGHDN, CDR2 FVKESK.

The rearrangement links TRBV2 to TRBJ2-7; 7 bases align to TRBD2. The CDR3 loop spans 14 amino acids. V shed 6 bases and J 4 bases; nucleotides not matched to a gene: 9. Germline CDR1 is SNHLY and CDR2 is FYNNEI. The CDR3, as DNA: TGTGCCAGCAGGGCAGGGAGGGGTTTGTACGAGCAGTACTTC. Translating gives CASRAGRGLYEQYF.

The rearrangement joins TRBV5-4 to TRBJ2-3; 8 bases line up with TRBD1. Germline CDR1 SGHNT, CDR2 YYREEE (reference sequence). Germline trimming cut 10 bases from V and 4 bases from J; bases unmatched to any gene: 11. The CDR3 contains 14 residues. CDR3 residues: CAGVEQGAADTQYF. The CDR3 coding sequence is TGTGCCGGCGTGGAGCAGGGGGCTGCAGATACGCAGTATTTT.

This clone was observed once. The gene calls are TRBV7-6 and TRBJ2-2; possibly TRBD1 for D (5 bases). The CDR3 covers 14 residues. The germline gives CDR1 SGHVS, CDR2 FNYEAQ. The V end lost 1 base, the J end lost 6 bases, and 9 bases lay between the germline ends. The CDR3 DNA is TGTGCCAGCAGCTTAGGGGCAGGGCCCGGGGAGCTGTTTTTT. This gives the protein CASSLGAGPGELFF.

This chain links TRBV7-3 with TRBJ2-5, with 9 bases aligning to TRBD2. The V gene's germline CDR1 is SGHTA and CDR2 FQGTGA. The V gene end was trimmed by 2 bases and the J gene end by 1 base; junction bases not matched to a gene: 5. There are 16 residues in the CDR3. This CDR3 reads CASSLVASGAQETQYF. CDR3 DNA sequence: TGTGCCAGCAGCTTAGTTGCTAGCGGGGCCCAAGAGACCCAGTACTTC.

The chain combines TRBV6-1 with TRBJ1-6; D is uncertain. V lost 5 bases and J 10 bases, leaving 6 bases between the germline ends. The V gene's germline CDR1 is MNHNS and CDR2 SASEGT. The CDR3 extends over 11 amino acids. In DNA form, the CDR3 reads TGTGCCAGCAGTTTCCCGTCACCCCTCCACTTT. This codes for CASSFPSPLHF.

The CDR3 protein is CASSLGSYYAYEQYF. The CDR3 coding sequence is TGTGCCAGCAGCTTAGGGAGTTATTACGCCTACGAGCAGTACTTC. This sequence joins TRBV5-6 and TRBJ2-7; weak D call: TRBD2 (5 bases). Germline V CDR1 and CDR2: SGHDT, YYEEEE. Trimming shortened V by 2 bases and J by 2 bases, and 14 bases separated the two germline ends. This CDR3 has 15 amino acids.

This clone has just a few counts. The rearrangement links TRBV6-6 to TRBJ2-3; 8 positions agree with TRBD1. Germline V gene data show CDR1 as MNHNY and CDR2 as SVGAGI (reference sequence). V shed 4 bases, J shed 0 bases, and the junction held 3 bases outside the gene matches. The CDR3 is made up of 15 amino acids. In DNA form, the CDR3 reads TGTGCCAGCAGTTTCCGACAGGGGAGCACAGATACGCAGTATTTT. Its protein is CASSFRQGSTDTQYF.

V is TRBV29-1 and J is TRBJ2-5; D is undetermined. CDR3 length: 12 amino acids. V was pared by 3 bases and J by 0 bases, with 5 bases between. Per the germline V gene, CDR1 is SQVTM and CDR2 is ANQGSEA. The CDR3 here is CSVDSYQETQYF. Written as DNA, the CDR3 is TGCAGCGTTGACAGTTACCAAGAGACCCAGTACTTC.

Only a few counts were recorded for this clone. The chain combines TRBV28 with TRBJ1-1; maybe TRBD1 (6 bases). CDR1 and CDR2 (germline): MDHEN, SYDVKM. This CDR3 region has 15 residues. The germline V and J ends were trimmed by 1 base and 2 bases, with 11 bases remaining between them. CDR3 nucleotides: TGTGCCAGCAGTTTATTTGGGGGGGCAAACACTGAAGCTTTCTTT. Translation: CASSLFGGANTEAFF.